The 3 T cell receptor beta chains below were found in one sample sequenced in a study of CD8 T cells in Susac syndrome. RNA was extracted with the RNeasy kit, and a quantity of 0.5 to 1 ug was reverse transcribed using random hexamers. TCRdb passed the immunoSEQ multiplex PCR reads through MiXCR, listing each CDR3 protein once. The table includes approximately 170,000 distinct CDR3 sequences, roughly 93% detected once. Sequencing was carried out using CD4+ T cells from PBMCs. These receptor sequences come from a human donor in good health.

This chain connects TRBV6-5 to TRBJ2-5; perhaps D is TRBD1 or TRBD2 (5 bases each). Per the germline V gene, CDR1 is MNHEY and CDR2 is SVGAGI. Between the trimmed V and J ends, which lost 2 bases and 3 bases, there was a span of 7 bases. This CDR3 has 13 amino acids. CDR3 in DNA: TGTGCCAGCAGTTACGGGGGTAAAGAGACCCAGTACTTC. Encoded protein: CASSYGGKETQYF.

The chain couples TRBV7-3 to TRBJ2-7; 7 bases are shared with TRBD1. The trim removed 4 bases at V and 6 bases at J, leaving 3 bases unmatched. The CDR3 extends over 12 amino acids. Germline CDR1 reads SGHTA; CDR2 reads FQGTGA. The CDR3 sequence is CASSSNRGEQYF. The CDR3, as DNA: TGTGCCAGCAGCTCCAACAGGGGCGAGCAGTACTTC.

The CDR3 DNA is TGCGCCAGCAGCTTGGGCAAGGGATACAATGAGCAGTTCTTC. This encodes CASSLGKGYNEQFF. V and J are TRBV5-1 and TRBJ2-1; D unclear. The V end lost 0 bases, the J end lost 4 bases, and 8 bases lay between the germline ends. CDR1 and CDR2 (germline): SGHRS, YFSETQ. CDR3 length: 14 amino acids.